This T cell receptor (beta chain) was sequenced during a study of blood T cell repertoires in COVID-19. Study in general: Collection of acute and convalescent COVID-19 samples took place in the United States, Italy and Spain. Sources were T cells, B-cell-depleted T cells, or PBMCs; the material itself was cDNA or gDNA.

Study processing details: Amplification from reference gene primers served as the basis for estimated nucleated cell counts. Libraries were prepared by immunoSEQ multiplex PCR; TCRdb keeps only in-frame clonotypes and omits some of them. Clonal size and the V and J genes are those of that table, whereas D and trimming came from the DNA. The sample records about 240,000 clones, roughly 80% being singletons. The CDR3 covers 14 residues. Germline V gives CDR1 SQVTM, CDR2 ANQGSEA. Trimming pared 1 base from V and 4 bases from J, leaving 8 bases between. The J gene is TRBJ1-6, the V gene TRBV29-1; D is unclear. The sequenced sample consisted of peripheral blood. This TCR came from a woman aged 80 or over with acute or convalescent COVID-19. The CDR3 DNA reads TGCAGCGTTGAAGTTAGAGGGTATAATTCACCCCTCCACTTT. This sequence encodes CSVEVRGYNSPLHF.